What follows are 15 T cell receptor beta chains derived from one specimen sequenced in a study of cytotoxic CD8 clonotypes in ibrutinib-treated CLL (dated by TCRdb to the early 2020s). Interpreted using the paper, the time point label stands for: around 25 months on ibrutinib. Library preparation employed the immunoSEQ multiplex PCR assay. In TCRdb, the immuneACCESS table is reduced to in-frame sequences with V and J assigned. These tables do not hold every clone; where another copy was compared, an unresolved V gene accounts for under half, and the others remain unexplained. The sample profile shows 200,000 to 250,000 clones; roughly 70% of them were found once. The leading ten clones occupy roughly 15% of the sample. The sequencing here drew on PBMCs, taken after 24 months of ibrutinib treatment. The receptors shown here come from a human donor with chronic lymphocytic leukemia.

This chain uses TRBV7-8 with TRBJ2-5, with no clear D. The CDR3 extends over 16 amino acids. V was trimmed by 2 bases and J by 1 base, leaving 14 bases between them. The germline V gene encodes CDR1 SGHVS and CDR2 FQNEAQ. This CDR3 reads CASSLIRMRSQETQYF. CDR3 bases: TGTGCCAGCAGCTTAATAAGGATGCGGAGCCAAGAGACCCAGTACTTC.

The V call is TRBV19, the J call TRBJ1-5; tentatively, D is TRBD1 (5 bases). CDR1 is LNHDA and CDR2 is SQIVND in the germline V gene (reference sequence). Trimming cost V 7 bases and J 4 bases, with 17 bases left between them. The CDR3 loop spans 15 amino acids. The CDR3 protein is CASTSGTGGNQPQHF. The CDR3 region has the DNA TGTGCCAGTACCTCCGGGACCGGCGGGAATCAGCCCCAGCATTTT.

This clone showed up just a few times. The V call is TRBV29-1, the J call TRBJ2-5, with 10 nucleotides matching TRBD1. The CDR3 loop spans 14 amino acids. Looked up from germline, CDR1 is SQVTM and CDR2 is ANQGSEA. Unmatched junction bases numbered 4, after V lost 2 bases and J lost 4 bases. CDR3 region: CSVERDRGRETQYF. CDR3 in DNA: TGCAGCGTTGAACGGGACAGGGGAAGAGAGACCCAGTACTTC.

The chain joins TRBV28 to TRBJ2-7, with unresolved D. V was clipped by 1 base and J by 2 bases, with 3 bases between them. This CDR3 is built from 12 residues. Per the germline V gene, CDR1 is MDHEN and CDR2 is SYDVKM. The CDR3 coding sequence is TGTGCCAGCAGTTTATCTCCCTACGAGCAGTACTTC. It yields the protein CASSLSPYEQYF.

The DNA of the CDR3 is TGTGCCAGCAGCTTAGCGGGCTCAGAGACCTACGAGCAGTACTTC. This gives the protein CASSLAGSETYEQYF. The chain has TRBV11-1 and TRBJ2-7; D gene ambiguous. This CDR3 spans 15 amino acids. Germline loops: CDR1 SGHAT, CDR2 FQDESV (reference sequence). Trimming removed 0 bases at V and 2 bases at J, with 11 bases between.

This clone was picked up one time. The chain has TRBV11-2 and TRBJ2-1; possible D gene TRBD2, 6 bases. Germline values: CDR1 SGHAT, CDR2 FQNNGV. The V and J ends lost 5 bases and 9 bases respectively, with 23 bases between them. The CDR3 has 16 amino acids. The CDR3 loop is CASSQSLSVGRGEQFF. The CDR3 DNA sequence: TGTGCCAGCAGCCAAAGTCTGAGTGTAGGGCGGGGTGAGCAGTTCTTC. The entire variable domain, with the rest obtained from reference TRBV11-2 and TRBJ2-1, is as follows: EAGVAQSPRYKIIEKRQSVAFWCNPISGHATLYWYQQILGQGPKLLIQFQNNGVVDDSQLPKDRFSAERLKGVDSTLKIQPAKLEDSAVYLCASSQSLSVGRGEQFFGPGTRLTVL.

In this sample, this clone turned up a few times. This rearrangement joins TRBV7-9 to TRBJ1-2; D is ambiguous. V lost 2 bases and J 3 bases, leaving 7 bases between the germline ends. Per germline, CDR1 SEHNR and CDR2 FQNEAQ (reference sequence). The CDR3 has 13 residues. The CDR3 spells CASSLTNDYGYTF. DNA of the CDR3: TGTGCCAGCAGCTTAACCAACGACTATGGCTACACCTTC.

The V gene is TRBV5-1, the J gene TRBJ2-1; 10 nucleotides match TRBD2. The CDR3 is made up of 14 amino acids. V lost 4 bases, J lost 7 bases, and 5 bases stayed unmatched. Germline assignment: CDR1 SGHRS and CDR2 YFSETQ. For the CDR3, the DNA is TGCGCCAGCAGCGCGGGACTAGCGCAAAATGAGCAGTTCTTC. Its protein is CASSAGLAQNEQFF.

This clone turned up a few times. The chain carries TRBV11-2 and TRBJ2-7; the D is unclear. Germline assignment: CDR1 SGHAT and CDR2 FQNNGV. The length of the CDR3 is 12 residues. V was shortened by 6 bases and J by 6 bases, with 12 bases between the two germline ends. The CDR3 sequence is CASSYSFPEQYF. Written as DNA, the CDR3 is TGTGCCAGCAGTTACAGTTTCCCCGAGCAGTACTTC. Full variable domain (outside the CDR3, taken from reference TRBV11-2 and TRBJ2-7): EAGVAQSPRYKIIEKRQSVAFWCNPISGHATLYWYQQILGQGPKLLIQFQNNGVVDDSQLPKDRFSAERLKGVDSTLKIQPAKLEDSAVYLCASSYSFPEQYFGPGTRLTVT.

The chain has TRBV10-3 and TRBJ2-7; D is possibly TRBD2 (5 bases). CDR3 length equals 12 residues. V lost 10 bases to trimming and J lost 2 bases, with 12 bases between them. Germline V lookup: CDR1 ENHRY, CDR2 SYGVKD. The CDR3 loop reads CATQPGTYEQYF. CDR3 bases: TGTGCCACCCAGCCGGGGACCTACGAGCAGTACTTC.

This clone was counted a single time. This chain uses TRBV4-2 with TRBJ2-4; a possible D gene is TRBD1 (6 bases). V shed 1 base and J shed 8 bases, with 21 bases lying between them. CDR3 length: 17 residues. Germline loops: CDR1 LGHNA, CDR2 YNFKEQ. This chain's CDR3 is CASSQVSDRPPFDIQYF. CDR3 in DNA: TGTGCCAGCAGCCAAGTATCGGACAGACCGCCTTTTGACATTCAGTACTTC.

This clone was recorded once. V gene TRBV6-6 combines with J gene TRBJ2-3, with D possibly being TRBD2 (6 bases). Germline CDR1 is MNHNY and CDR2 is SVGAGI (reference sequence). The V gene lost 6 bases and the J gene lost 4 bases, with 20 bases spanning the gap. The CDR3 has 16 residues. Written as DNA, the CDR3 is TGTGCCAGCAGCCACCCCAGCGGGCCAAGCGCAGATACGCAGTATTTT. It codes for CASSHPSGPSADTQYF.

The J gene is TRBJ2-3, the V gene TRBV9; 8 positions agree with TRBD1. The CDR3 extends over 15 amino acids. Trimming at V came to 3 bases and at J to 1 base, leaving 4 bases not matched to a gene. CDR1 and CDR2 (germline): SGDLS, YYNGEE. The CDR3 is CASSAQGAGTDTQYF. The CDR3 DNA follows: TGTGCCAGCAGCGCGCAGGGGGCCGGCACAGATACGCAGTATTTT.

This clone was recorded a few times. CDR3 DNA sequence: TGCGCCAGCAGCCCGACTGGCTCCTACGAGCAGTACTTC. It codes for CASSPTGSYEQYF. The V and J genes are TRBV4-1 and TRBJ2-7; D gene unclear. The V end lost 4 bases, the J end lost 0 bases, and 7 bases lay between the germline ends. Germline lookup yields CDR1 MGHRA and CDR2 YSYEKL. CDR3 length equals 13 residues.

This chain connects TRBV7-3 to TRBJ2-2; no reliable D call. Trimming removed 5 bases at V and 0 bases at J, with 4 bases between. The CDR3 is 13 residues long. CDR1 and CDR2 from the germline V gene are SGHTA and FQGTGA. Here the CDR3 reads CASSPANTGELFF. CDR3 sequence (DNA): TGTGCCAGCAGCCCGGCGAACACCGGGGAGCTGTTTTTT.